This T cell receptor (beta chain) came from a study of beta chain features in type 1 diabetes. Expressed TCRB transcripts were sequenced after all isolated RNA was converted to cDNA. Measured with immunoSEQ multiplex PCR; TCRdb has only the in-frame clones, and not every one. This table holds 130,000 to 150,000 clones, 6% to 7.5% found once. Germline V CDR1 and CDR2: MNHNS, SASEGT. There are 16 residues in the CDR3. The trim removed 5 bases at V and 2 bases at J, leaving 5 bases unmatched. Each of the sorted populations had a purity greater than 95%. The rearrangement joins TRBV6-1 to TRBJ2-3; TRBD2 agrees at 12 bases. The source is a woman aged 25 to 45 in good health. Sequences were obtained from central memory CD4+ T cells from blood. The CDR3 nucleotides read TGTGCCAGCAGTCAAGGACTAGCGGGGAACACAGATACGCAGTATTTT. It specifies CASSQGLAGNTDTQYF.